Described below is a single T cell receptor (beta chain) sequence and its context. The entry originates in a study of radiotherapy plus CTLA-4 blockade in lung cancer. Measured with immunoSEQ multiplex PCR; TCRdb has only the in-frame clones, and not every one. Here the sample spans 85,000 to 120,000 clones, approximately 81% being singletons. This CDR3 is 14 amino acids long. The J segment lost 7 bases and the V segment lost 5 bases, leaving 7 bases of the junction unmatched. Germline values: CDR1 SGHDT, CDR2 YYEEEE. The chain has TRBV5-6 and TRBJ1-4, with 8 bases identical to TRBD1. Source: peripheral blood, taken from a patient treated with radiotherapy plus ipilimumab. The sequence came from a human donor with non-small cell lung cancer that progressed on radiotherapy plus ipilimumab. Some clones in this sample may be carry-over from other donors' samples. This CDR3 reads CASSMTGEGEKLFF. CDR3 coding DNA: TGTGCCAGCAGTATGACAGGGGAGGGTGAAAAACTGTTTTTT.